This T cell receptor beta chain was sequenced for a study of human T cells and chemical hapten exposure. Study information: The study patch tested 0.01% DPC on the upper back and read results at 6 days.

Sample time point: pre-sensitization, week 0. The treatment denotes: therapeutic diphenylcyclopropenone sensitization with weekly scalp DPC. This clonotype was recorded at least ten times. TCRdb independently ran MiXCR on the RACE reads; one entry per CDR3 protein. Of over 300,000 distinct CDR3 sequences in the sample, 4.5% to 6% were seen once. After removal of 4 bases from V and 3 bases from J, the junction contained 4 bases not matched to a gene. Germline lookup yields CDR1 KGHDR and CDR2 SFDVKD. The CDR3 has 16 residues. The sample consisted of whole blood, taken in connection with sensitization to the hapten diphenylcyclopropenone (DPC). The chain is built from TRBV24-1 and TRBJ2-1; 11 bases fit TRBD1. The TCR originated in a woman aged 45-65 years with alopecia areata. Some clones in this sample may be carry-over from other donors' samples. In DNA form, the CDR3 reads TGTGCCACCAGTGACGGACAGGGGGCTGACTACAATGAGCAGTTCTTC. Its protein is CATSDGQGADYNEQFF.